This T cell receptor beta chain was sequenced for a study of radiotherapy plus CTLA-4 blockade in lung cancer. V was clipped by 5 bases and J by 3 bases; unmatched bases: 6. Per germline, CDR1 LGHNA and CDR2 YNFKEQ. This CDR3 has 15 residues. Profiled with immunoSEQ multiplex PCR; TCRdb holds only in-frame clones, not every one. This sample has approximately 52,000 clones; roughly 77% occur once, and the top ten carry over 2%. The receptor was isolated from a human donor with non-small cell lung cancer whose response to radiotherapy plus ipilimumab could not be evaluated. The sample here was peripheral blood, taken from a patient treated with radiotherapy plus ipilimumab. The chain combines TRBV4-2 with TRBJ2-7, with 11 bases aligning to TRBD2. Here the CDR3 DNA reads TGTGCCAGCAGCGTGGGACTAGCGGATCTCTACGAGCAGTACTTC. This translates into CASSVGLADLYEQYF.